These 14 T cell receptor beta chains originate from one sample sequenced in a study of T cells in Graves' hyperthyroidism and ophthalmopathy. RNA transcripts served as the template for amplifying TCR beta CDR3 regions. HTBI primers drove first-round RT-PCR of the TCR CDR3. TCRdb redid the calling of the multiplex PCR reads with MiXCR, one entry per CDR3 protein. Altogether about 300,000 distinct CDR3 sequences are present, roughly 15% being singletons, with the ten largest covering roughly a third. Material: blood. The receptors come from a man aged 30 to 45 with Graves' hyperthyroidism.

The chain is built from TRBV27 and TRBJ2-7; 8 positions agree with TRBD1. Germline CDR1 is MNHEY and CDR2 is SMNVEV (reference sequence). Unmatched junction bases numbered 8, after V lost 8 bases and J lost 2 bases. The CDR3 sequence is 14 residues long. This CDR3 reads CASAVLGQAYEQYF. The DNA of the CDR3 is TGTGCCAGCGCAGTGTTGGGACAGGCCTACGAGCAGTACTTC.

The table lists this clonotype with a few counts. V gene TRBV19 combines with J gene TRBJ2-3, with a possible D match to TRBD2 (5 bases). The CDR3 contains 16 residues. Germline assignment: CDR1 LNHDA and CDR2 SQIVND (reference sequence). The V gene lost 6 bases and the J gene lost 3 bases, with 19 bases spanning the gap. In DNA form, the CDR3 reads TGTGCCAGTAGCGGGATGAGGGAGCGGATGACAGATACGCAGTATTTT. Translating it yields CASSGMRERMTDTQYF.

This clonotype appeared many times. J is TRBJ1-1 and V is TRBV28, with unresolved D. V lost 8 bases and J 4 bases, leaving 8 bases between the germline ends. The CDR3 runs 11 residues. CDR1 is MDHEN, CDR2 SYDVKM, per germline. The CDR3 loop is CASGWGTEAFF. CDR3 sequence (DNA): TGTGCCAGCGGGTGGGGCACTGAAGCTTTCTTT.

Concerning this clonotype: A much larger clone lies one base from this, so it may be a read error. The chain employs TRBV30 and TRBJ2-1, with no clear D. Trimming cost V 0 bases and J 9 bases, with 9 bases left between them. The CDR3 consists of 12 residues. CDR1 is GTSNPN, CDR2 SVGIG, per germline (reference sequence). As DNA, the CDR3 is TGTGCCTGGAGTGTTTGGGGTACTGAGCAGTTCTTC. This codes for CAWSVWGTEQFF.

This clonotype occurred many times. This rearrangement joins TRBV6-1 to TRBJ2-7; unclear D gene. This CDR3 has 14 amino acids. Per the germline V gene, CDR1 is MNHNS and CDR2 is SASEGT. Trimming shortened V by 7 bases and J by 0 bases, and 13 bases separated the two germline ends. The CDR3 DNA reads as TGTGCCAGCACCGACGAAGTCGACTCCTACGAGCAGTACTTC. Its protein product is CASTDEVDSYEQYF.

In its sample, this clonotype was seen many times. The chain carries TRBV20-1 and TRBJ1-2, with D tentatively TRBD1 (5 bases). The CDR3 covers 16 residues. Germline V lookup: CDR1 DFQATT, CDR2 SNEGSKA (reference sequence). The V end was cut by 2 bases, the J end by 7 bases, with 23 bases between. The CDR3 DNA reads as TGCAGTGCTAGACCTCCACGTGGGGAGCAGGGAAGTGGCTACACCTTC. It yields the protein CSARPPRGEQGSGYTF.

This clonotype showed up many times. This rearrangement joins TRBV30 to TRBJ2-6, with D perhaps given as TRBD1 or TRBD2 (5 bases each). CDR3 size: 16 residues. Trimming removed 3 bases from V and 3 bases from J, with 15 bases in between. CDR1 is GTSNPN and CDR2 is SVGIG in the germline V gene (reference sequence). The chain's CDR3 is CAWSRPGTIGANVLTF. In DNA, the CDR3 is TGTGCCTGGAGCCGCCCCGGGACGATTGGGGCCAACGTCCTGACTTTC.

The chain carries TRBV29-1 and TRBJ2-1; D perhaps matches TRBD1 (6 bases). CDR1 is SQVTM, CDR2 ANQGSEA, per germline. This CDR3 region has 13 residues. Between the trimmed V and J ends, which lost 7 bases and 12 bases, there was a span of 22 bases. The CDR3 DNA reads TGCAGCGCCAAAGCTCAGGGGCCCCTGGGGCAGTTCTTC. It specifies CSAKAQGPLGQFF.

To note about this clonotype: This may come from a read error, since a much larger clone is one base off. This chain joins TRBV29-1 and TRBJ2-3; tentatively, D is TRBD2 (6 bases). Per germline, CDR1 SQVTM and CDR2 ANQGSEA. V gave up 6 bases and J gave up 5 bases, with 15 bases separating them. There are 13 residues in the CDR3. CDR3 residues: CSVTGASEDTQYF. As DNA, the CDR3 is TGCAGCGTGACCGGGGCTAGCGAAGATACGCAGTATTTT.

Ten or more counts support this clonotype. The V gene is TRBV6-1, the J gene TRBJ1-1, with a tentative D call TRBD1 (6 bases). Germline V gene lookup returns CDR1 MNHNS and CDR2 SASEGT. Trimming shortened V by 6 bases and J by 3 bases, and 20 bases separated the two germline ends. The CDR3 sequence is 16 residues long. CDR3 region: CASRPDPGDMDTEAFF. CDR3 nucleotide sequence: TGTGCCAGCAGACCCGACCCAGGGGACATGGACACTGAAGCTTTCTTT.

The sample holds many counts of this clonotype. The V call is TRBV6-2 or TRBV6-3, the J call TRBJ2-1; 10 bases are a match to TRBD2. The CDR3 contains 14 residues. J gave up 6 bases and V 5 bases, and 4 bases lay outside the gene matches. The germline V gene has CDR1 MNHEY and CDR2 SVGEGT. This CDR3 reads CASSQTSGVNEQFF. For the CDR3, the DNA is TGTGCCAGCAGTCAAACTAGCGGGGTCAATGAGCAGTTCTTC.

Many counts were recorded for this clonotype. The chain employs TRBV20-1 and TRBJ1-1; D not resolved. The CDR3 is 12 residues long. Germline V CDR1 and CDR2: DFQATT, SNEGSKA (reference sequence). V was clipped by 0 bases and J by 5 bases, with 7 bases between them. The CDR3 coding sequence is TGCAGTGCTAGAGATTGGGGAACTGAAGCTTTCTTT. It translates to CSARDWGTEAFF.

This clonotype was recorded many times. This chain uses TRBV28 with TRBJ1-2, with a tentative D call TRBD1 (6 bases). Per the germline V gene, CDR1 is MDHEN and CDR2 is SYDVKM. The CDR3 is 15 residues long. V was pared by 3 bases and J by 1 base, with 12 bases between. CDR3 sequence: CASSFGTPNNYGYTF. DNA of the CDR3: TGTGCCAGCAGTTTTGGGACACCTAATAACTATGGCTACACCTTC.

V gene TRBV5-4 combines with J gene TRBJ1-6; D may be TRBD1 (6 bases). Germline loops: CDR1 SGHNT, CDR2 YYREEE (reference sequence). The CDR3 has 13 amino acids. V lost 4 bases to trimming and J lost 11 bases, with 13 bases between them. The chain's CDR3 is CASSPGRGTPLHF. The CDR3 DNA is TGTGCCAGCAGCCCGGGCAGGGGTACACCCCTCCACTTT.